The next 8 T cell receptor beta chains were all read from a single sample in a study of blood T cell repertoires in COVID-19. The data were produced by immunoSEQ multiplex PCR, yet TCRdb's version contains in-frame clones alone and is incomplete. The profile shows around 320,000 clones, 89% of them singletons. Sequenced: peripheral blood. Every receptor here comes from a woman aged 25 to 39 with COVID-19, enrolled during active disease.

The chain uses TRBV6-5 and TRBJ1-1; D is ambiguous. Germline CDR1 is MNHEY and CDR2 is SVGAGI. The CDR3 extends over 13 amino acids. Deletions cut 5 bases from V and 10 bases from J, with 17 bases between. The CDR3 here is CASSPRREGLAFF. CDR3 coding DNA: TGTGCCAGCAGTCCCCGCCGGGAAGGACTAGCTTTCTTT.

The chain carries TRBV6-5 and TRBJ2-2; TRBD2 might be the D (5 bases). The CDR3 extends over 12 amino acids. The V and J ends lost 8 bases and 4 bases respectively, with 8 bases between them. The germline gives CDR1 MNHEY, CDR2 SVGAGI. CDR3: CASRGGTGELFF. In DNA form, the CDR3 reads TGTGCCAGCCGCGGAGGCACCGGGGAGCTGTTTTTT.

The CDR3 bases are TGCGCCAGCAGCTTGGCCGGGGGGACTAGCTGGGCCCAAAAAGAGACCCAGTACTTC. Its protein product is CASSLAGGTSWAQKETQYF. J is TRBJ2-5 and V is TRBV5-1; TRBD2 matches 9 bases. Germline trimming cut 0 bases from V and 3 bases from J; bases unmatched to any gene: 15. Germline CDR1 and CDR2: SGHRS and YFSETQ. The length of the CDR3 is 19 residues.

V gene TRBV25-1 combines with J gene TRBJ1-4; 8 nucleotides agree with TRBD1. Per germline, CDR1 MGHDK and CDR2 SYGVNS. The CDR3 has 16 residues. Trimming cost V 6 bases and J 8 bases; bases outside gene matches: 14. The CDR3 DNA follows: TGTGCCAGCAGGGGGAGGTCAGGGGGCATACCCGAAAAACTGTTTTTT. Encoded protein: CASRGRSGGIPEKLFF.

V usage is TRBV10-3 and J usage is TRBJ1-4; perhaps TRBD1 as D (6 bases). Looked up from germline, CDR1 is ENHRY and CDR2 is SYGVKD. V lost 6 bases to trimming and J lost 4 bases, with 18 bases between them. CDR3 size: 16 residues. DNA for the CDR3: TGTGCCATCAGCGCGACAGCCGGGACACATAATGAAAAACTGTTTTTT. Amino acids: CAISATAGTHNEKLFF.

The chain employs TRBV5-8 and TRBJ1-2, with D unresolved. V gave up 2 bases and J gave up 3 bases, with 8 bases separating them. The germline V gene encodes CDR1 SGHTS and CDR2 YDEGEE. The length of the CDR3 is 13 residues. CDR3 DNA: TGTGCCAGCAGCTTCTCAGAATACTATGGCTACACCTTC. Its translation is CASSFSEYYGYTF.

The rearrangement links TRBV4-1 to TRBJ2-5; possibly TRBD2 for D (5 bases). This CDR3 region has 14 residues. Germline CDR1 reads MGHRA; CDR2 reads YSYEKL. V was trimmed by 6 bases and J by 2 bases, leaving 13 bases between them. CDR3 sequence (DNA): TGCGCCAGCAGGTCCCTCACGGGACAAGAGACCCAGTACTTC. Its protein is CASRSLTGQETQYF.

This chain links TRBV5-5 with TRBJ1-6, with D possibly being TRBD1 (5 bases). The CDR3 consists of 13 residues. V lost 0 bases to trimming and J lost 10 bases, with 8 bases between them. CDR1 is SGHKS, CDR2 YYEKEE, per germline (reference sequence). CDR3 amino acids: CASSLAQGSPLHF. The CDR3 DNA follows: TGTGCCAGCAGCTTGGCTCAGGGCTCACCCCTCCACTTT.